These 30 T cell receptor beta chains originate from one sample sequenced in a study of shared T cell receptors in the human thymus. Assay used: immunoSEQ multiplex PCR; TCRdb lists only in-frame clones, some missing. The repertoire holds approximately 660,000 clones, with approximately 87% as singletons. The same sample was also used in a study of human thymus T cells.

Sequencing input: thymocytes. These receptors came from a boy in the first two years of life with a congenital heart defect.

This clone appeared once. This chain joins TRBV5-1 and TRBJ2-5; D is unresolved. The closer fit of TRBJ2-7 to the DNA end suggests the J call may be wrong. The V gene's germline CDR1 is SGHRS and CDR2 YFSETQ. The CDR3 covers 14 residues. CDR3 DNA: TGCGCCAGCAGCTCCTTCTTAGTGCCCTACGAGCAGTACTTC. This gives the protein CASSSFLVPYEQYF.

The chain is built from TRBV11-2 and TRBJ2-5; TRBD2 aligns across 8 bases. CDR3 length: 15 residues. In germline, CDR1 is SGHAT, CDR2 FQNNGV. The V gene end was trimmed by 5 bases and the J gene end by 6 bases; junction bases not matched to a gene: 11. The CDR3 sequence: CASSPRGGRGKTQYF. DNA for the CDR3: TGTGCCAGCAGCCCCCGGGGGGGGCGGGGAAAGACCCAGTACTTC.

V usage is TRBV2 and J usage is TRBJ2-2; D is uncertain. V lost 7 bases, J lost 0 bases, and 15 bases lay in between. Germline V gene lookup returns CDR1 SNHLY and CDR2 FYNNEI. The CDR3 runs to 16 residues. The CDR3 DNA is TGTGCCAGCAATCCATCCAGCCAGGCGAACACCGGGGAGCTGTTTTTT. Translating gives CASNPSSQANTGELFF.

The CDR3 here is CASGFVGQGSYEQYF. CDR3 nucleotides: TGTGCCAGCGGGTTTGTCGGGCAGGGTTCCTACGAGCAGTACTTC. The chain joins TRBV7-2 to TRBJ2-7, with a weak D call TRBD1 (5 bases). Trimming removed 8 bases from V and 1 base from J, with 18 bases in between. Germline loops: CDR1 SGHTA, CDR2 FQGNSA. This CDR3 region has 15 residues. Using reference TRBV7-2 and TRBJ2-7 for the parts outside the CDR3, the full variable domain is GAGVSQSPSNKVTEKGKDVELRCDPISGHTALYWYRQSLGQGLEFLIYFQGNSAPDKSGLPSDRFSAERTGGSVSTLTIQRTQQEDSAVYLCASGFVGQGSYEQYFGPGTRLTVT.

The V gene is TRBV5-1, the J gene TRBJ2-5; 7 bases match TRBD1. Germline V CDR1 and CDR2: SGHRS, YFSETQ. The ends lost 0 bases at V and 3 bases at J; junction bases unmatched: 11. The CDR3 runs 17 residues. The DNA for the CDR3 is TGCGCCAGCAGCTTGGCCCTGGACAGGTCCACGGAAGAGACCCAGTACTTC. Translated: CASSLALDRSTEETQYF.

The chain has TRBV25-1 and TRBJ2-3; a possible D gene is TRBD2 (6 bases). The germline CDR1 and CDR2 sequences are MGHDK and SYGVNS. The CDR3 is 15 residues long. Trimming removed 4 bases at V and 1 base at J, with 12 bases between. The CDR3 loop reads CASSATTRGTDTQYF. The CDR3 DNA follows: TGTGCCAGCAGTGCGACGACTAGGGGCACAGATACGCAGTATTTT.

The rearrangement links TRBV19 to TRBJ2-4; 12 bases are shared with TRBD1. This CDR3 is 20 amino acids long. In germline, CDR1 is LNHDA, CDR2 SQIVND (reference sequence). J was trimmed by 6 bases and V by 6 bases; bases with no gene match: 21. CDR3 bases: TGTGCCAGTAGGCTCTCCAAACCGGGACAGGGGGCGCGGGGGGCAAACATTCAGTACTTC. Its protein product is CASRLSKPGQGARGANIQYF.

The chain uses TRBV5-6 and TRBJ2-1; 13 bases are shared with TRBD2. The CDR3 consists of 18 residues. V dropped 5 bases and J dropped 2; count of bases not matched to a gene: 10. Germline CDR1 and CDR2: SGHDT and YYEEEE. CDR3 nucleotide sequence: TGTGCCAGCAGGGGGACTAGCGGGACGGGAGGAACCTACAATGAGCAGTTCTTC. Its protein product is CASRGTSGTGGTYNEQFF.

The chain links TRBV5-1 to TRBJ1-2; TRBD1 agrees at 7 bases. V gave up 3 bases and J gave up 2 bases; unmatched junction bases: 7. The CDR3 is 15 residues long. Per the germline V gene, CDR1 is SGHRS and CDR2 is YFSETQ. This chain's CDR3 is CASSYTPQGNYGYTF. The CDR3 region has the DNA TGCGCCAGCAGCTATACCCCACAGGGGAACTATGGCTACACCTTC.

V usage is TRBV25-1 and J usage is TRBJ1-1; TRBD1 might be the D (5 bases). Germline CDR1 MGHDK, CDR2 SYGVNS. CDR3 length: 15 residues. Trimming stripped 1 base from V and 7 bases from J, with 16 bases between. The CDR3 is CASSESGGARNEAFF. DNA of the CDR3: TGTGCCAGCAGTGAATCGGGCGGGGCGCGGAATGAAGCTTTCTTT. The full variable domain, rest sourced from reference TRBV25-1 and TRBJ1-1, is EADIYQTPRYLVIGTGKKITLECSQTMGHDKMYWYQQDPGMELHLIHYSYGVNSTEKGDLSSESTVSRIRTEHFPLTLESARPSHTSQYLCASSESGGARNEAFFGQGTRLTVV.

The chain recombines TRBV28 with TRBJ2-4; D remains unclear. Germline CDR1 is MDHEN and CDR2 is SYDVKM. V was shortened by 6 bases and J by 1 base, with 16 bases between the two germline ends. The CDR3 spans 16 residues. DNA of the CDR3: TGTGCCAGCAGCCTAAAGGTCAGAGCGGCCAAAAACATTCAGTACTTC. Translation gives CASSLKVRAAKNIQYF. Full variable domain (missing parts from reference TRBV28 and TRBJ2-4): DVKVTQSSRYLVKRTGEKVFLECVQDMDHENMFWYRQDPGLGLRLIYFSYDVKMKEKGDIPEGYSVSREKKERFSLILESASTNQTSMYLCASSLKVRAAKNIQYFGAGTRLSVL.

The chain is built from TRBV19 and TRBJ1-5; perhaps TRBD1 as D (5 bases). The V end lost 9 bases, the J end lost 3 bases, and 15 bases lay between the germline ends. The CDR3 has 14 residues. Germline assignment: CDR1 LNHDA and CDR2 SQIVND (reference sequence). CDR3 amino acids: CASQGTAFNQPQHF. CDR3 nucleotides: TGTGCCAGCCAGGGTACGGCTTTCAATCAGCCCCAGCATTTT.

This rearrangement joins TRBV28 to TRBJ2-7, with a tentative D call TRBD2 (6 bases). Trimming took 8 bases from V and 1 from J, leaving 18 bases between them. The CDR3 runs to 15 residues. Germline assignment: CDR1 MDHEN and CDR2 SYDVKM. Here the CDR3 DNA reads TGTGCCAGCCGTTGGCGTAGACTAGAGTCCTACGAGCAGTACTTC. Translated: CASRWRRLESYEQYF. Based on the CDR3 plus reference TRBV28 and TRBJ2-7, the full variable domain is DVKVTQSSRYLVKRTGEKVFLECVQDMDHENMFWYRQDPGLGLRLIYFSYDVKMKEKGDIPEGYSVSREKKERFSLILESASTNQTSMYLCASRWRRLESYEQYFGPGTRLTVT.

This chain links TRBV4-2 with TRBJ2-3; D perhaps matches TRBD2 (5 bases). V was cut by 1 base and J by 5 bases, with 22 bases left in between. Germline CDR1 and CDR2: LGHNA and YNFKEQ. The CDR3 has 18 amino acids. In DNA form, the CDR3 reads TGTGCCAGCAGCCAAGTTGAAGATGGCGACTACCCTGGAGATACGCAGTATTTT. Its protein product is CASSQVEDGDYPGDTQYF.

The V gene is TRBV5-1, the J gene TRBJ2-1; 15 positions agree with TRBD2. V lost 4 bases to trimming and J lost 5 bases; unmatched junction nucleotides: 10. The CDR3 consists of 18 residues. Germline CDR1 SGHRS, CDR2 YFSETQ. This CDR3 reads CASSPGLAGGPFHNEQFF. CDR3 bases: TGCGCCAGCAGCCCTGGACTAGCGGGAGGGCCTTTCCACAATGAGCAGTTCTTC.

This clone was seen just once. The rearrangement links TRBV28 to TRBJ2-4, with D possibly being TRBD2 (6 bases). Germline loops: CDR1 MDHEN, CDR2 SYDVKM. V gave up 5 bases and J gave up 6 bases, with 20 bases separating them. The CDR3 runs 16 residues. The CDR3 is CASSPRTLSGGNIQYF. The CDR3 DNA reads TGTGCCAGCAGTCCCAGGACGCTTAGCGGTGGAAACATTCAGTACTTC.

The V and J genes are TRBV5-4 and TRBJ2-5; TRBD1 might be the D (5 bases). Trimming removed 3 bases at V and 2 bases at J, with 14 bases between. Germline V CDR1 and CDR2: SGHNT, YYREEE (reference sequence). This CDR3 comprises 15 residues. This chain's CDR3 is CASSSRQKQQETQYF. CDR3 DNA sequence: TGTGCCAGCAGCTCCCGACAGAAACAACAAGAGACCCAGTACTTC.

In DNA form, the CDR3 reads TGTGCCAGCAGCTCACGGGGACAGGAGAGAAAACTGTTTTTT. It encodes CASSSRGQERKLFF. The V call is TRBV7-2, the J call TRBJ1-4, with TRBD1 identical over 8 bases. Germline assignment: CDR1 SGHTA and CDR2 FQGNSA. V was clipped by 4 bases and J by 10 bases; unmatched bases: 8. This CDR3 spans 14 amino acids. The whole variable domain, filled in from reference TRBV7-2 and TRBJ1-4, reads GAGVSQSPSNKVTEKGKDVELRCDPISGHTALYWYRQSLGQGLEFLIYFQGNSAPDKSGLPSDRFSAERTGGSVSTLTIQRTQQEDSAVYLCASSSRGQERKLFFGSGTQLSVL.

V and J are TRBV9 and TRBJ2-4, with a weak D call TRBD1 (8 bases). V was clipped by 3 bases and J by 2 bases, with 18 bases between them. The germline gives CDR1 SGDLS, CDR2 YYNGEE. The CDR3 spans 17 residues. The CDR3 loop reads CASSEGGAGGPKNIQYF. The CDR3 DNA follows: TGTGCCAGCAGCGAGGGGGGGGCAGGGGGCCCCAAAAACATTCAGTACTTC.

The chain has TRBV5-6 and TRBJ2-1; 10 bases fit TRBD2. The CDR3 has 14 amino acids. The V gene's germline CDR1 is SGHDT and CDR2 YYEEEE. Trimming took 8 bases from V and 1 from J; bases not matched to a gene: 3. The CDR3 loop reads CASRSGRSYNEQFF. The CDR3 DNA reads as TGTGCCAGTCGTAGCGGGAGGTCCTACAATGAGCAGTTCTTC.

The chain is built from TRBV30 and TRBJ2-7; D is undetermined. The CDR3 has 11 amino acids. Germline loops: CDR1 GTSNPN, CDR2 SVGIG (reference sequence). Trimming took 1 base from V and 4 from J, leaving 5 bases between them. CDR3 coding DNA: TGTGCCTGGAGTGGGGCTTACGAGCAGTACTTC. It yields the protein CAWSGAYEQYF.

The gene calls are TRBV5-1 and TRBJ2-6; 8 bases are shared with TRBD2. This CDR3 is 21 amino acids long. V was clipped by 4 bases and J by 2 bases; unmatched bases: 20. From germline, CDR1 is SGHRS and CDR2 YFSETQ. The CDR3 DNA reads TGCGCCAGCAGCCCCTACGCCAGACTAGCGAGTTTTGGTGCTGGGGCCAACGTCCTGACTTTC. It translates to CASSPYARLASFGAGANVLTF.

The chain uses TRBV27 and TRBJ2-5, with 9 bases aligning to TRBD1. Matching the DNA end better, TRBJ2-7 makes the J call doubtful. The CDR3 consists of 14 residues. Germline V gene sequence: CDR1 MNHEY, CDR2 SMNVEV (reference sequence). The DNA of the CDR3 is TGTGCCAGCAGTTGGGGACAGGGTCTAAACGAGCAGTACTTC. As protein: CASSWGQGLNEQYF.

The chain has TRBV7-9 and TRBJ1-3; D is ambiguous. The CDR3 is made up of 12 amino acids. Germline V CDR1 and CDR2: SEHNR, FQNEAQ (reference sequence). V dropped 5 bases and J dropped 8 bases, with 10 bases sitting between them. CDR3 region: CASSLTLDTIYF. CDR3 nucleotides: TGTGCCAGCAGCCTGACTTTGGACACCATATATTTT.

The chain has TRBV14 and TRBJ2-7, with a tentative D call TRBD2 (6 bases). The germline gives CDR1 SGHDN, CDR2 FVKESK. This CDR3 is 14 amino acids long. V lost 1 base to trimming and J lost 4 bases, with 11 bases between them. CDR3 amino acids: CASSQGSGRYEQYF. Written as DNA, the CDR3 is TGTGCCAGCAGCCAAGGTTCAGGGAGGTACGAGCAGTACTTC.

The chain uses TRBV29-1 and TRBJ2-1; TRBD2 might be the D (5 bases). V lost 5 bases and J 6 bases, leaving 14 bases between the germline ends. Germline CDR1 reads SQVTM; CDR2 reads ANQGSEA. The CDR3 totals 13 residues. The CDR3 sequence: CSVWTLRGNEQFF. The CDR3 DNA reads TGCAGCGTTTGGACCCTTCGGGGCAATGAGCAGTTCTTC.

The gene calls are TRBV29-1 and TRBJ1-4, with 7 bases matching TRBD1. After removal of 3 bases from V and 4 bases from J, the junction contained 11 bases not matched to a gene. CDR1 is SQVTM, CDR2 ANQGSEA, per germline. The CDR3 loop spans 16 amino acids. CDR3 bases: TGCAGCGTTGAGCTCGAACAGGGGAATAATAATGAAAAACTGTTTTTT. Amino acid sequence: CSVELEQGNNNEKLFF.

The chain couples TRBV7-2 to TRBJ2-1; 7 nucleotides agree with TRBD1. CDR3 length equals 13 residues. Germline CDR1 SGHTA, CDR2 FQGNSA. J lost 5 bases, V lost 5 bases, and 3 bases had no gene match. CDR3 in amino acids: CASSLGTDNEQFF. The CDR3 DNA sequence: TGTGCCAGCAGCCTAGGGACAGACAATGAGCAGTTCTTC.

CDR3 sequence reads: CASSIGEDEQFF. The CDR3 bases are TGTGCCAGTAGTATAGGAGAAGATGAGCAGTTCTTC. This chain joins TRBV19 and TRBJ2-1; unclear D gene. CDR1 is LNHDA, CDR2 SQIVND, per germline (reference sequence). This CDR3 is built from 12 residues. The germline V and J ends were trimmed by 1 base and 8 bases, with 6 bases remaining between them.

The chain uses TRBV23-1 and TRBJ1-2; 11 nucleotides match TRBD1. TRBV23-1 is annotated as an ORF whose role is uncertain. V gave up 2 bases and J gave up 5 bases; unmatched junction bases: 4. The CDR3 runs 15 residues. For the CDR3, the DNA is TGCGCCAGCAGTCAAAGGACAGGGGGCAGGTATGGCTACACCTTC. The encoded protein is CASSQRTGGRYGYTF.